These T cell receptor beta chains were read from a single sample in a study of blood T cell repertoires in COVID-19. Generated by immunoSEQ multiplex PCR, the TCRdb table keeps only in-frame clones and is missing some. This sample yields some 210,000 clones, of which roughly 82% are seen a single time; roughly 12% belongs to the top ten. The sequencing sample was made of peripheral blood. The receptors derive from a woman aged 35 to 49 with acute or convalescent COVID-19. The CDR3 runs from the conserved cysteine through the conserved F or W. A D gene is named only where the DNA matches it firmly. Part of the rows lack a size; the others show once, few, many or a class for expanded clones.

CDR3: CASTRLGGGGEKLFF; DNA: TGTGCCAGCACTCGTCTGGGGGGTGGCGGAGAAAAACTGTTTTTT; J: TRBJ1-4; D: .; size: .; V: TRBV2
CDR3: CAISAAEKDTQYF; DNA: TGTGCCATCAGTGCCGCGGAGAAAGATACGCAGTATTTT; J: TRBJ2-3; D: .; size: .; V: TRBV10-3
CDR3: CASSDLTGLSSGANVLTF; DNA: TGTGCCAGCAGTGACCTGACAGGTCTGTCTTCTGGGGCCAACGTCCTGACTTTC; J: TRBJ2-6; D: .; size: .; V: TRBV6-1
CDR3: CASSVAPRQNTGELFF; DNA: TGTGCCAGCAGCGTAGCCCCCAGACAGAACACCGGGGAGCTGTTTTTT; J: TRBJ2-2; D: .; size: .; V: TRBV9
CDR3: CASSQEVRLAREQFF; DNA: TGTGCCAGCAGCCAAGAGGTTCGACTAGCTAGGGAGCAGTTCTTC; J: TRBJ2-1; D: TRBD2; size: .; V: TRBV3-1/TRBV3-2
CDR3: CASSVRDRYYEQYF; DNA: TGTGCCAGCAGCGTCAGGGACAGATACTACGAGCAGTACTTC; J: TRBJ2-7; D: TRBD1; size: .; V: TRBV9
CDR3: CAARDRARDEQFF; DNA: TGTGCCGCCCGGGACAGGGCCAGGGATGAGCAGTTCTTC; J: TRBJ2-1; D: TRBD1; size: .; V: TRBV10-3
CDR3: CASSFGAVAINEQYF; DNA: TGTGCCAGCAGTTTTGGGGCAGTCGCAATTAACGAGCAGTACTTC; J: TRBJ2-7; D: .; size: .; V: TRBV28
CDR3: CASSPTGLNTEAFF; DNA: TGTGCCAGCAGCCCGACAGGTTTGAACACTGAAGCTTTCTTT; J: TRBJ1-1; D: .; size: .; V: TRBV27
CDR3: CASGLGTGSGTGELFF; DNA: TGTGCTAGTGGTTTGGGGACAGGGTCGGGCACCGGGGAGCTGTTTTTT; J: TRBJ2-2; D: TRBD1; size: .; V: TRBV12-5
CDR3: CASSYVQGAGELFF; DNA: TGTGCCAGCAGTTACGTTCAGGGCGCCGGGGAGCTGTTTTTT; J: TRBJ2-2; D: .; size: few; V: TRBV6-2/TRBV6-3
CDR3: CASSYSDRGTEQFF; DNA: TGTGCCAGCAGTTACTCTGACAGGGGGACTGAGCAGTTCTTC; J: TRBJ2-1; D: TRBD1; size: few; V: TRBV6-5
CDR3: CASSLGGTGNTIYF; DNA: TGCGCCAGCAGCCTAGGGGGAACTGGAAACACCATATATTTT; J: TRBJ1-3; D: .; size: .; V: TRBV5-1
CDR3: CSASPGSGRETQYF; DNA: TGCAGTGCTAGTCCAGGAAGTGGTAGAGAGACCCAGTACTTC; J: TRBJ2-5; D: .; size: .; V: TRBV20-1
CDR3: CASSTGWTDTQYF; DNA: TGTGCCAGTTCGACAGGTTGGACAGATACGCAGTATTTT; J: TRBJ2-3; D: .; size: .; V: TRBV11-2
CDR3: CASSGTALDYNEQFF; DNA: TGCGCCAGCAGTGGGACTGCTCTCGATTACAATGAGCAGTTCTTC; J: TRBJ2-1; D: .; size: .; V: TRBV10-1
CDR3: CASSQRDKSYEQYF; DNA: TGTGCCAGCAGCCAAAGGGACAAATCCTACGAGCAGTACTTC; J: TRBJ2-7; D: .; size: .; V: TRBV7-9
CDR3: CASSQDHRAGRNEQFF; DNA: TGTGCCAGCAGCCAAGATCATCGAGCGGGGAGGAATGAGCAGTTCTTC; J: TRBJ2-1; D: TRBD2; size: .; V: TRBV4-2
CDR3: CASSPRGQAVYGYTF; DNA: TGCGCCAGCAGCCCGCGGGGCCAAGCGGTCTATGGCTACACCTTC; J: TRBJ1-2; D: .; size: .; V: TRBV5-1
CDR3: CATSDPGLTLTDTQYF; DNA: TGTGCCACCAGTGACCCAGGACTAACTCTCACAGATACGCAGTATTTT; J: TRBJ2-3; D: .; size: .; V: TRBV24-1
CDR3: CASSFRGLAGDYEQYF; DNA: TGTGCCAGCAGCTTTCGGGGCCTAGCGGGGGACTACGAGCAGTACTTC; J: TRBJ2-7; D: TRBD2; size: .; V: TRBV5-5
CDR3: CASSFYGTGVWQYF; DNA: TGTGCCAGCAGTTTCTACGGGACAGGGGTATGGCAGTACTTC; J: TRBJ2-7; D: TRBD1; size: .; V: TRBV27
CDR3: CASRERGTSGWQETQYF; DNA: TGTGCCAGTAGGGAGAGGGGGACTAGCGGGTGGCAAGAGACCCAGTACTTC; J: TRBJ2-5; D: TRBD2; size: .; V: TRBV19
CDR3: CASSIDLSTGELFF; DNA: TGTGCCAGTAGTATAGACCTATCCACCGGGGAGCTGTTTTTT; J: TRBJ2-2; D: .; size: .; V: TRBV19
CDR3: CASSAWRMGKLFF; DNA: TGTGCCAGCAGCGCCTGGCGGATGGGAAAACTGTTTTTT; J: TRBJ1-4; D: .; size: .; V: TRBV12-3/TRBV12-4